The entry below describes one T cell receptor (beta chain). This sample is part of a study of shared clonotypes between healthy human individuals. Deep level was the assay's run setting. Measured with immunoSEQ multiplex PCR; TCRdb has only the in-frame clones, and not every one. Here the sample spans a few hundred thousand clones, 50% to 75% being singletons. Trimming took 1 base from V and 2 from J, leaving 11 bases between them. The germline CDR1 and CDR2 sequences are MNHNS and SASEGT. This CDR3 has 15 amino acids. The chain links TRBV6-1 to TRBJ1-2; D is perhaps TRBD1 (5 bases). Sequencing was performed on memory CD4+ T cells sorted from blood. Regarding subset: CD45RA-negative fraction. This sequence was found in a man between 25 and 39 years old in good health. CDR3 in DNA: TGTGCCAGCAGTGAAGGGGGCGGAGCAAACTATGGCTACACCTTC. Translation gives CASSEGGGANYGYTF.